These T cell receptor beta chains were read from a single sample in a study of technical replicates of blood from a handful of donors. Some clones are missing from TCRdb's copy, which holds only in-frame ones; the method was immunoSEQ multiplex PCR. The repertoire consists of 90,000 or so clones, with roughly 94% occurring once and the leading ten covering less than 0.35%. Sequences were obtained from T cells isolated from PBMCs. The receptors were sampled from a human donor in good health. Each CDR3 is given with its conserved first and last residue. Fields, in order: J gene, D gene, V gene, clone size, CDR3 DNA, CDR3 protein. A D gene is named only where the DNA matches it firmly. Only part of the rows carry a size: once, few, many, or a class if the clone is expanded.

TRBJ2-7	NA	TRBV20-1	NA	TGCAGTGCCCCGAGCGGCTACGAGCAGTACTTC	CSAPSGYEQYF
TRBJ2-2	TRBD2	TRBV5-6	NA	TGTGCCAGCGGTAGCGGGAGGACCGGGGAGCTGTTTTTT	CASGSGRTGELFF
TRBJ1-2	NA	TRBV21-1	NA	TGTGCCAGCAGCAAAATAAGGGGAGGAGGCTACACCTTC	CASSKIRGGGYTF
TRBJ1-1	NA	TRBV5-5	NA	TGTGCCAGCAGCTTGGCGGACACTGGGACTGAAGCTTTCTTT	CASSLADTGTEAFF
TRBJ1-1	NA	TRBV9	NA	TGTGCCAGCGGACATAGGGTGAACACTGAAGCTTTCTTT	CASGHRVNTEAFF
TRBJ2-2	NA	TRBV6-5	NA	TGTGCCAGCAGGGAGACGGGGAACACCGGGGAGCTGTTTTTT	CASRETGNTGELFF
TRBJ2-7	TRBD1	TRBV27	NA	TGTGCCAGCAGTTTCGGGACAGGTTACTACGAGCAGTACTTC	CASSFGTGYYEQYF
TRBJ2-1	TRBD2	TRBV4-3	NA	TGCGCCAGCAGCCAGAGGACTAGCGGGAGCTACAATGAGCAGTTCTTC	CASSQRTSGSYNEQFF
TRBJ1-1	NA	TRBV9	NA	TGTGCCAGCAGCGCGCAGGGGTGGGGGGGCACTGAAGCTTTCTTT	CASSAQGWGGTEAFF
TRBJ2-7	NA	TRBV5-8	NA	TGTGCCAGCAGCTTGGGGACAGCCGAGCAGTACTTC	CASSLGTAEQYF
TRBJ2-3	TRBD1	TRBV5-1	NA	TGCGCCAGCAGCCCTGCAGGGGGCAGCACAGATACGCAGTATTTT	CASSPAGGSTDTQYF
TRBJ1-1	TRBD1	TRBV18	NA	TGTGCCAGCTCACCATCGGACAGGGAGAACACTGAAGCTTTCTTT	CASSPSDRENTEAFF
TRBJ1-5	NA	TRBV6-1	NA	TGTGCCAGCGTCCTAGACTACAGGGAAGGTCAGCCCCAGCATTTT	CASVLDYREGQPQHF
TRBJ1-2	NA	TRBV4-3	NA	TGCGCCAGCAGCCAAGAACAGGGTATTGATGGCTACACCTTC	CASSQEQGIDGYTF
TRBJ1-2	TRBD1	TRBV5-1	NA	TGCGCCAGCAGCGAGATTCCGACAGGGTCTAACTATGGCTACACCTTC	CASSEIPTGSNYGYTF
TRBJ1-4	TRBD1	TRBV4-1	NA	TGCGCCAGCAACCCCCGGGCAGGGGGAAACGAAAAACTGTTTTTT	CASNPRAGGNEKLFF
TRBJ2-3	TRBD2	TRBV10-2	NA	TGCGCCAGCGGTAGGAAACTAGCGGGAGTTCCTAGCACAGATACGCAGTATTTT	CASGRKLAGVPSTDTQYF
TRBJ2-7	TRBD2	TRBV6-1	NA	TGTGCCAGCACTGGTCTAGCGGGAGTTAACTACGAGCAGTACTTC	CASTGLAGVNYEQYF
TRBJ2-7	NA	TRBV6-5	NA	TGTGCCAGCAGTTTTAGGGCGGGGAACCTCTACGAGCAGTACTTC	CASSFRAGNLYEQYF
TRBJ2-7	NA	TRBV5-5	NA	TGTGCCAGCAGCTTCCCCATACTCTCCTACGAGCAGTACTTC	CASSFPILSYEQYF
TRBJ2-1	TRBD2	TRBV5-5	NA	TGTGCCAGCAGCTTGGGGACTAGCGGGAGAAGAGGTGAGCAGTTCTTC	CASSLGTSGRRGEQFF
TRBJ2-7	NA	TRBV29-1	NA	TGCAGCGTTCGTACAGGGTACTACGAGCAGTACTTC	CSVRTGYYEQYF
TRBJ2-7	TRBD2	TRBV19	NA	TGTGCCAGCTCGGGACTAGCGCGCTCCTACGAGCAGTACTTC	CASSGLARSYEQYF
TRBJ1-1	NA	TRBV9	NA	TGTGCCAGCAGCCCTAGGAGGACAGAACCTGAAGCTTTCTTT	CASSPRRTEPEAFF
TRBJ2-1	TRBD2	TRBV5-1	NA	TGCGCCAGCAGCCAGAGCGGGAGCTCCTACAATGAGCAGTTCTTC	CASSQSGSSYNEQFF
TRBJ1-1	NA	TRBV6-6	NA	TGTGCCAGCAGTTATGCGGGTAGGAACACTGAAGCTTTCTTT	CASSYAGRNTEAFF
TRBJ2-1	TRBD2	TRBV5-1	NA	TGCGCCAGCAGCTTGGACTCCACTAGCGGGGGGTTCTTC	CASSLDSTSGGFF
TRBJ2-2	TRBD2	TRBV5-6	NA	TGTGCCAGCAGCCTAGGACTAGCGGGAGCCGACACCGGGGAGCTGTTTTTT	CASSLGLAGADTGELFF
TRBJ2-7	TRBD1	TRBV6-5	NA	TGTGCCAGCAGTTACTTTAGGGGGCACGAGCAGTACTTC	CASSYFRGHEQYF
TRBJ2-7	NA	TRBV19	NA	TGTGCCAGTAGTAAGCAGGGGAGAAACTACGAGCAGTACTTC	CASSKQGRNYEQYF
TRBJ1-2	NA	TRBV6-5	NA	TGTGCCAGCAGTTACTCCGGGAAGGGCGGCAACTATGGCTACACCTTC	CASSYSGKGGNYGYTF
TRBJ1-2	TRBD1	TRBV27	NA	TGTGCCAGCAGTTTTTTCGGACAGGCGAACTATGGCTACACCTTC	CASSFFGQANYGYTF
TRBJ1-1	NA	TRBV19	once	TGTGCCAGTAGTATTATGGGGGGGAACACTGAAGCTTTCTTT	CASSIMGGNTEAFF
TRBJ2-2	NA	TRBV28	NA	TGTGCCAGCAGTTCCCAAAAGGAGGCGGAGAACACCGGGGAGCTGTTTTTT	CASSSQKEAENTGELFF
TRBJ2-1	TRBD1	TRBV7-9	NA	TGTGCCAGCAACGGGGGGACAGGGGGCGCGTTCTTC	CASNGGTGGAFF
TRBJ2-1	NA	TRBV7-3	NA	TGTGCCAGCAGCTTTAGTTTAGGTATCGGGACATCGTACAATGAGCAGTTCTTC	CASSFSLGIGTSYNEQFF
TRBJ2-1	NA	TRBV6-6	NA	TGTGCCAGCAGTTACCGGAATGAGCAGTTCTTC	CASSYRNEQFF
TRBJ2-7	NA	TRBV9	NA	TGTGCCAGCAGCGTAGGCGACCCGGGGTTCGACGAGCAGTACTTC	CASSVGDPGFDEQYF
TRBJ1-2	TRBD1	TRBV6-1	NA	TGTGCCAGCAGTGATGGGACAGTGGCTAACTATGGCTACACCTTC	CASSDGTVANYGYTF
TRBJ2-1	TRBD2	TRBV7-7	NA	TGTGCTAGCAGCTTAGCCACTAGCGGGGGATTGGGTGAGCAGTTCTTC	CASSLATSGGLGEQFF
TRBJ1-1	TRBD1	TRBV6-6	NA	TGTGCCAGCCTTACAGGGGTGACTGAAGCTTTCTTT	CASLTGVTEAFF
TRBJ2-7	TRBD1	TRBV27	NA	TGTGCCAGCAGTTTATCGCCCGGGACAGGGCACTACGAGCAGTACTTC	CASSLSPGTGHYEQYF
TRBJ1-2	NA	TRBV28	NA	TGTGCCAGCAGTTTATCCTCAACAGGGATCTATGGCTACACCTTC	CASSLSSTGIYGYTF
TRBJ2-6	NA	TRBV7-8	NA	TGTGCCAGCAGCTTAGAAAATACTGGGGCCAACGTCCTGACTTTC	CASSLENTGANVLTF
TRBJ1-1	NA	TRBV5-4	once	TGTGCCAGCAGCTGGGAGGTAAACACTGAAGCTTTCTTT	CASSWEVNTEAFF
TRBJ1-2	NA	TRBV7-9	few	TGTGCCAGCAGCTCGACGACAGTGATTAACTATGGCTACACCTTC	CASSSTTVINYGYTF
TRBJ2-7	NA	TRBV6-1	NA	TGTGCCAGCAGCCGAACTAGGATTTACGAGCAGTACTTC	CASSRTRIYEQYF
TRBJ2-1	TRBD2	TRBV7-9	NA	TGTGCCAGCAGCTCGGCTAGCGGGAGTCAGCAGTTCTTC	CASSSASGSQQFF
TRBJ1-3	NA	TRBV4-2	NA	TGTGCCAGCAGCCAAGACCTAAGACAGGTTGCTAACTCTGGAAACACCATATATTTT	CASSQDLRQVANSGNTIYF
TRBJ2-3	TRBD2	TRBV30	NA	TGTGCCTGGAGTACAGGACTAGCGGGAAGCACAGATACGCAGTATTTT	CAWSTGLAGSTDTQYF
TRBJ2-1	NA	TRBV7-2	NA	TGTGCCAGCATCACAACAGGGTCCCCCTACAATGAGCAGTTCTTC	CASITTGSPYNEQFF
TRBJ2-7	NA	TRBV29-1	NA	TGCAGCGCCGGGACTCCCCTCTACGAGCAGTACTTC	CSAGTPLYEQYF
TRBJ2-3	TRBD2	TRBV4-2	NA	TGTGCCAGCAGCCAAAGTAGCGGGGAAACAGATACGCAGTATTTT	CASSQSSGETDTQYF
TRBJ2-1	TRBD2	TRBV15	NA	TGTGCCACCAGCAGAGATCTAGCGGGAGGGTACAATGAGCAGTTCTTC	CATSRDLAGGYNEQFF
TRBJ1-5	TRBD1	TRBV6-5	NA	TGTGCCAGCAGGGGACAGGGGGGCAATCAGCCCCAGCATTTT	CASRGQGGNQPQHF